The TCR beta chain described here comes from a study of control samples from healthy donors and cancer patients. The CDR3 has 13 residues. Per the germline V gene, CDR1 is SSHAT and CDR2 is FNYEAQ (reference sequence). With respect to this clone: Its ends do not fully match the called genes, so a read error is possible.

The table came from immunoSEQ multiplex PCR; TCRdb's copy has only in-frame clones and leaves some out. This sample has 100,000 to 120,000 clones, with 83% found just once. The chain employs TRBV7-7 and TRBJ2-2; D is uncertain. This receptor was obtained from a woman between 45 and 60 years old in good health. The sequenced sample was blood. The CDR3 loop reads CASSLGPTGELFF. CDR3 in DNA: TGTGCTAGCAGCTTAGGACCGACCGGGGAGCTGTTTTTT. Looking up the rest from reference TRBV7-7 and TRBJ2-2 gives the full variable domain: GAGVSQSPRYKVTKRGQDVTLRCDPISSHATLYWYQQALGQGPEFLTYFNYEAQPDKSGLPSDRFSAERPEGSISTLTIQRTEQRDSAMYRCASSLGPTGELFFGEGSRLTVL.